This paragraph reports one T cell receptor (beta chain). This CDR3 contains 15 residues. Original processing notes: Nucleated cell number was recorded as an estimate derived from reference gene primer amplification. Produced via immunoSEQ multiplex PCR; TCRdb's table is partial and in-frame only. V, J and clone size reflect that table, while D and trimming were determined from the DNA. The sample has roughly 300,000 clones; about 89% are singletons. The data derive from a study of blood T cell repertoires in COVID-19. At the level of the study: There were acute and convalescent COVID-19 samples, and they came from the United States, Italy and Spain. T cells, B-cell-depleted T cells, or PBMCs supplied cDNA or gDNA.

This receptor was identified in a man aged 18 to 30 who had recovered from COVID-19. The genes are TRBV21-1 and TRBJ1-1; the DNA was not used to check the table's D call, TRBD1. TRBV21-1 corresponds to a pseudogene. The specimen was peripheral blood. The CDR3 DNA reads TGTGCCAGCAGCAAAGCGGACAGGGGAGGAACTGAAGCTTTCTTT. Translating gives CASSKADRGGTEAFF.